Only a few counts were recorded for the clone carrying this T cell receptor beta chain. Its target is unknown. This entry belongs to a study of CD8 T cells in ankylosing spondylitis. Regarding the study as a whole: Clones linked to disease were reported to show significant enrichment in matched ankylosing spondylitis synovial fluid. Some of these motif variants have turned up before, in reports on reactive arthritis synovial fluid and blood. Seemingly distinctive of ankylosing spondylitis blood was a TCR beta motif formed by eight highly homologous variants.

Each TCR beta library was made by quantitative 5'-RACE that incorporated molecular barcodes. TCRdb re-analysed the 5' RACE reads in MiXCR, keeping a single row per CDR3 protein. This table holds roughly 230,000 distinct CDR3 sequences, more than 15% found once. The CDR3 has 17 amino acids. Germline assignment: CDR1 ENHRY and CDR2 SYGVKD. Trimming took 0 bases from V and 3 from J; bases not matched to a gene: 9. The clonotype originates from a male donor with ankylosing spondylitis or in good health (not recorded which). The sequenced sample consisted of blood, either unsorted or a sorted T cell fraction (not recorded which). This rearrangement joins TRBV10-3 to TRBJ2-3; 7 nucleotides match TRBD2. CDR3 sequence reads: CAISESRGLAETDTQYF. The CDR3 region has the DNA TGTGCCATCAGTGAGTCGAGAGGGCTAGCGGAAACAGATACGCAGTATTTT.